The 7 T cell receptor beta chains listed next were all sequenced from one sample in a study of blood T cell repertoires in COVID-19. Sequenced by immunoSEQ multiplex PCR; TCRdb stores in-frame clones only, minus some. The table records nearly 110,000 clones, more than 70% of them present only once. Sequencing was carried out using peripheral blood. Every receptor here comes from a man between 50 and 59 years old with active or convalescent COVID-19.

The rearrangement uses TRBV10-3 and TRBJ2-1; D is possibly TRBD1 (5 bases). V was trimmed by 4 bases and J by 7 bases, leaving 20 bases between them. The CDR3 is 16 amino acids. Per germline, CDR1 ENHRY and CDR2 SYGVKD. The CDR3 region is CAISGPGRVDNNEQFF. DNA for the CDR3: TGTGCCATCAGTGGACCAGGGCGTGTAGACAATAATGAGCAGTTCTTC.

The chain carries TRBV6-5 and TRBJ2-1, with 7 bases aligning to TRBD1. The trim removed 0 bases at V and 6 bases at J, leaving 5 bases unmatched. From germline, CDR1 is MNHEY and CDR2 SVGAGI. CDR3 length: 15 amino acids. The CDR3, as DNA: TGTGCCAGCAGTTACTCGCCAGAGGGGGCCAATGAGCAGTTCTTC. Translation: CASSYSPEGANEQFF.

The gene calls are TRBV11-3 and TRBJ2-1, with 7 bases fitting TRBD2. The V segment lost 2 bases and the J segment 6 bases; nucleotides outside the gene matches: 13. The CDR3 is made up of 17 amino acids. CDR1 is SGHNT, CDR2 YENEEA, per germline. This CDR3 is CASSLFGSVGGSNEQFF. The CDR3 DNA sequence: TGTGCCAGCAGCTTATTTGGGTCGGTTGGCGGGAGCAATGAGCAGTTCTTC.

This clone was picked up one time. The chain recombines TRBV6-5 with TRBJ1-2; 7 nucleotides line up with TRBD1. From germline, CDR1 is MNHEY and CDR2 SVGAGI. With V trimmed by 5 bases and J by 3 bases, 3 bases remained unmatched. This CDR3 contains 13 residues. In DNA, the CDR3 is TGTGCCAGCAGTAAGACAGGGTACTATGGCTACACCTTC. Residues: CASSKTGYYGYTF.

The chain combines TRBV5-4 with TRBJ2-1; TRBD2 matches at 8 bases. V lost 0 bases and J lost 4; bases outside the gene matches: 3. The V gene's germline CDR1 is SGHNT and CDR2 YYREEE (reference sequence). The CDR3 is made up of 15 amino acids. CDR3 in amino acids: CASSLDREGYNEQFF. CDR3 bases: TGTGCCAGCAGCTTGGACCGGGAGGGGTACAATGAGCAGTTCTTC.

V usage is TRBV3-1 (or the pseudogene TRBV3-2) and J usage is TRBJ2-7; the match to TRBD2 covers 11 bases. Germline trimming cut 3 bases from V and 0 bases from J; bases unmatched to any gene: 4. CDR3 length: 16 amino acids. Per the germline V gene, CDR1 is LGHDT and CDR2 is YNNKEL (reference sequence). The CDR3 DNA reads as TGTGCCAGCAGCCAGGGACTAGCGGCTCACTCCTACGAGCAGTACTTC. Translated, it gives CASSQGLAAHSYEQYF.

The rearrangement links TRBV4-1 to TRBJ2-2, with D possibly matching TRBD1 (6 bases). From germline, CDR1 is MGHRA and CDR2 YSYEKL. Trimming stripped 4 bases from V and 5 bases from J, with 17 bases between. This CDR3 is built from 16 residues. CDR3 residues: CASSLRTTGLTGELFF. For the CDR3, the DNA is TGCGCCAGCAGCCTACGTACGACAGGCCTAACCGGGGAGCTGTTTTTT.